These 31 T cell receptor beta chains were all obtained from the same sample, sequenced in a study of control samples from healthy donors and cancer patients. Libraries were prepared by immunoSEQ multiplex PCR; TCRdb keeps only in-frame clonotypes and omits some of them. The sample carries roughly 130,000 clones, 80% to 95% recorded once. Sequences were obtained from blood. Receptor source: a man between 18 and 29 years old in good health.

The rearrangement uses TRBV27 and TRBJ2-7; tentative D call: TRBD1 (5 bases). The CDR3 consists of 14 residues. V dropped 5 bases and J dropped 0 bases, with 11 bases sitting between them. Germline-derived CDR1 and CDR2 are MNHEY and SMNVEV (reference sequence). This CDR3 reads CASSGRQYSYEQYF. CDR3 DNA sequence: TGTGCCAGCAGTGGACGACAGTACTCCTACGAGCAGTACTTC.

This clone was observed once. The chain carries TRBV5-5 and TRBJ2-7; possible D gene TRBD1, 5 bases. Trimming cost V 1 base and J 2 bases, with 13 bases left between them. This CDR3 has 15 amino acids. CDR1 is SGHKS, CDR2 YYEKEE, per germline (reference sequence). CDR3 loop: CASSLRAGPTYEQYF. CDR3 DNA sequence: TGTGCCAGCAGCTTGAGGGCAGGGCCCACCTACGAGCAGTACTTC.

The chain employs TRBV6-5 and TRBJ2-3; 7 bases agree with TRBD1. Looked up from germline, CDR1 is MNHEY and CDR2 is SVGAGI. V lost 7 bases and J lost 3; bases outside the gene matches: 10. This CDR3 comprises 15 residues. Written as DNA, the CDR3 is TGTGCCAGCACGCGTCTCCCCAGGGGGACAGATACGCAGTATTTT. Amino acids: CASTRLPRGTDTQYF.

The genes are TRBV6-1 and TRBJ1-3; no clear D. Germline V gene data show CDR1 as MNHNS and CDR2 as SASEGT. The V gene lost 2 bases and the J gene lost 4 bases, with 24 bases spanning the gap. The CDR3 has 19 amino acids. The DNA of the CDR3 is TGTGCCAGCAGTGAACCCCCCCGAGGACGGACCCGGTGGGGAAACACCATATATTTT. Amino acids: CASSEPPRGRTRWGNTIYF.

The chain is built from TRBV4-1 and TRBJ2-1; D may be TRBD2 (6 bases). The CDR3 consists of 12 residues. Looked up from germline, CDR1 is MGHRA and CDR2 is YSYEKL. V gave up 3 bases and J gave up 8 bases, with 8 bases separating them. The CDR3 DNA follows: TGCGCCAGCAGCCATGGAGGGGATGAGCAGTTCTTC. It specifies CASSHGGDEQFF.

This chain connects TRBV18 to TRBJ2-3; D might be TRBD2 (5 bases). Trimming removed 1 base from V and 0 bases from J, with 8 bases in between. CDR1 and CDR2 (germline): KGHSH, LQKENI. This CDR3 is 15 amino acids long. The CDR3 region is CASSPQGGSTDTQYF. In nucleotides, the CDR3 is TGTGCCAGCTCACCACAGGGCGGGAGCACAGATACGCAGTATTTT.

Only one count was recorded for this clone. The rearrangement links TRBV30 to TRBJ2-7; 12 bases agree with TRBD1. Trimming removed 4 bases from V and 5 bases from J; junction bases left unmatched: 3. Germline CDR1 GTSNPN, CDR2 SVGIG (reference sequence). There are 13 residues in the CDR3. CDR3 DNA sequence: TGTGCCTGGAACCGGGACAGGGGGCACGAGCAGTACTTC. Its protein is CAWNRDRGHEQYF.

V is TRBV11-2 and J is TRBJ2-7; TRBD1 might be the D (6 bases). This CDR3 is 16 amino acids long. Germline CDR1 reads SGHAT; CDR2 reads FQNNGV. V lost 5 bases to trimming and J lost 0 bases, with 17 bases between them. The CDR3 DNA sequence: TGTGCCAGCAGCCCCGGCGACAGGTGGAGCTCCTACGAGCAGTACTTC. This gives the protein CASSPGDRWSSYEQYF.

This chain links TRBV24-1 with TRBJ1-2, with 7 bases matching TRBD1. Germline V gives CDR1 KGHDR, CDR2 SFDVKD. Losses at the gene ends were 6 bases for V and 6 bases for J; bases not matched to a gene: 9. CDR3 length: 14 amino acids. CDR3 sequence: CATSKQGFRDGYTF. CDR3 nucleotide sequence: TGTGCCACCAGTAAACAGGGGTTCAGGGATGGCTACACCTTC.

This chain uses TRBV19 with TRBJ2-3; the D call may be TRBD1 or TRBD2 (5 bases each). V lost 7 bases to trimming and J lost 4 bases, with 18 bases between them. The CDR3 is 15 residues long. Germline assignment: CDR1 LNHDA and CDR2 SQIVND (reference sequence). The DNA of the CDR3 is TGTGCCAGTACCCCATTGGGGGTGGGATCAGATACGCAGTATTTT. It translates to CASTPLGVGSDTQYF.

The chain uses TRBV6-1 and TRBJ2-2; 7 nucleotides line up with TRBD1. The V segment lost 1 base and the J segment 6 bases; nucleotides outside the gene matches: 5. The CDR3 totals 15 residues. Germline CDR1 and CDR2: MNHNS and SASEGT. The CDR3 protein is CASSEDRGSAGELFF. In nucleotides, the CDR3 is TGTGCCAGCAGTGAAGACAGGGGAAGCGCCGGGGAGCTGTTTTTT.

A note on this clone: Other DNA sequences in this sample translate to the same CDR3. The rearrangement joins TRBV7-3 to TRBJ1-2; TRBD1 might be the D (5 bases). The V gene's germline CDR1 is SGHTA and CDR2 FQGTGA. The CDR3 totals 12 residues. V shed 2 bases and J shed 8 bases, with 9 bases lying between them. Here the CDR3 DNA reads TGTGCCAGCAGCTTAGGGGGGGGAGGCTACACCTTC. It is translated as CASSLGGGGYTF.

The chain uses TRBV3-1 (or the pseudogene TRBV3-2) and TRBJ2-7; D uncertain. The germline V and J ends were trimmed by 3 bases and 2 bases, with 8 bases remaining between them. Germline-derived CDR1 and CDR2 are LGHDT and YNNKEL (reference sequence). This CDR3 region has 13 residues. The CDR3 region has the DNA TGTGCCAGCAGCCAGGGCAGCCCCTACGAGCAGTACTTC. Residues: CASSQGSPYEQYF.

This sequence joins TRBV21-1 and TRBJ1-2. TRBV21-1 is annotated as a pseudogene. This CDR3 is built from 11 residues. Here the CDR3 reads CAGDEDYGYTF. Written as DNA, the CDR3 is TGTGCGGGGGACGAAGACTATGGCTACACCTTC.

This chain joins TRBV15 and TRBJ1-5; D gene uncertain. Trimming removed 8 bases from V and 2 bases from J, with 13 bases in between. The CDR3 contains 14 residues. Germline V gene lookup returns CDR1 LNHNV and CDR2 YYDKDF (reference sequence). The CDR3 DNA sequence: TGTGCCACCGCAGGAGGTATCGGCAATCAGCCCCAGCATTTT. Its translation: CATAGGIGNQPQHF.

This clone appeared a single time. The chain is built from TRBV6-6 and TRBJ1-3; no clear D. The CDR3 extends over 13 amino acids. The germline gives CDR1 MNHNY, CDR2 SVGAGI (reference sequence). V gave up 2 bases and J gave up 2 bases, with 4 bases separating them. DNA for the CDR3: TGTGCCAGCAGTTACCCTACTGGAAACACCATATATTTT. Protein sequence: CASSYPTGNTIYF.

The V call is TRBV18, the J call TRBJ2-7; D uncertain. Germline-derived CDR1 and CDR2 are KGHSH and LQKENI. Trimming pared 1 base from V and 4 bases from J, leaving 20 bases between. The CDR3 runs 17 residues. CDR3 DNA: TGTGCCAGCTCACCACACGAGGATGCCCTTCAGTCGTACGAGCAGTACTTC. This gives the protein CASSPHEDALQSYEQYF.

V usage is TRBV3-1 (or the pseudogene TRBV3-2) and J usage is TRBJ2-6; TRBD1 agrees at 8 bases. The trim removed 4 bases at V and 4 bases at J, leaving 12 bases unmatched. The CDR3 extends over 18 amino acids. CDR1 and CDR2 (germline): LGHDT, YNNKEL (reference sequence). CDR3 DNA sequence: TGTGCCAGCAGCCCTCCCGGGACAGGTCATCTAGGGGCCAACGTCCTGACTTTC. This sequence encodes CASSPPGTGHLGANVLTF.

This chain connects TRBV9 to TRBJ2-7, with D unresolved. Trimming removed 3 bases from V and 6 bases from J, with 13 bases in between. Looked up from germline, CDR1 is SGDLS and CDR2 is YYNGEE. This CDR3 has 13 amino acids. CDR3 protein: CASSALYSGEQYF. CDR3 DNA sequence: TGTGCCAGCAGCGCCTTATACAGTGGCGAGCAGTACTTC.

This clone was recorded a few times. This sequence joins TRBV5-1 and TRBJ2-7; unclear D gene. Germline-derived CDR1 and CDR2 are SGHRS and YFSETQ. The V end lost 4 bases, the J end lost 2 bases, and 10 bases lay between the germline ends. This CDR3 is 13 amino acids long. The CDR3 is CASSVPRAYEQYF. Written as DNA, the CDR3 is TGCGCCAGCAGCGTACCCCGGGCCTACGAGCAGTACTTC.

The CDR3 here is CASSQMWVSGANVLTF. CDR3 in DNA: TGCGCCAGCAGCCAAATGTGGGTGTCTGGGGCCAACGTCCTGACTTTC. The chain recombines TRBV4-1 with TRBJ2-6, with D unresolved. Between the trimmed V and J ends, which lost 2 bases and 1 base, there was a span of 9 bases. The CDR3 is 16 residues long. CDR1 and CDR2 from the germline V gene are MGHRA and YSYEKL.

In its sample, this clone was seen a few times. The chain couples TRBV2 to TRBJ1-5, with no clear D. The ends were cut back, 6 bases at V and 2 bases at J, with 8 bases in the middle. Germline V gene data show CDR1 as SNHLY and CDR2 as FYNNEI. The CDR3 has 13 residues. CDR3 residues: CASRKYGNQPQHF. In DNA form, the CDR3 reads TGTGCCAGCAGGAAGTATGGCAATCAGCCCCAGCATTTT.

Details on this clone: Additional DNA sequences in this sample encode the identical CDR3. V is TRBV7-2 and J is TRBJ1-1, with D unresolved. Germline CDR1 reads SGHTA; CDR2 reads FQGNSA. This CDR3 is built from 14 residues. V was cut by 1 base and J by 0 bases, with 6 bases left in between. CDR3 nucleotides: TGTGCCAGCAGCTTAGATCGGGTGAACACTGAAGCTTTCTTT. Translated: CASSLDRVNTEAFF.

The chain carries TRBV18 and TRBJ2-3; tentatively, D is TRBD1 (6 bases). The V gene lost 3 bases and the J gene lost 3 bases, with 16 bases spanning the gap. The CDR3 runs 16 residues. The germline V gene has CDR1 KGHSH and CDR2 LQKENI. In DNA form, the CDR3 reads TGTGCCAGCTCACCTCTGACAGGTTCCCAAACAGATACGCAGTATTTT. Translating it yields CASSPLTGSQTDTQYF.

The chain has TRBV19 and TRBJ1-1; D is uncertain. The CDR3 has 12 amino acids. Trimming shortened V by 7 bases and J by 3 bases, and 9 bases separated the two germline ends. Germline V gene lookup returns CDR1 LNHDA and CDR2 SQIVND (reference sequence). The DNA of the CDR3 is TGTGCCAGTAAGTACAGCCACACTGAAGCTTTCTTT. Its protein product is CASKYSHTEAFF.

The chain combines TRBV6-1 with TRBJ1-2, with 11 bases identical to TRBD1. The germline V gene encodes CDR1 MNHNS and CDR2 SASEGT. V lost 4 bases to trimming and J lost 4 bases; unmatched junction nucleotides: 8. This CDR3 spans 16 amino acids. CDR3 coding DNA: TGTGCCAGCAGTGCCCTAAGAGGGACAGGGGGCTATGGCTACACCTTC. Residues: CASSALRGTGGYGYTF.

CDR3 region: CASSVGVSNQPQHF. The CDR3 DNA reads as TGTGCCAGCAGTGTGGGGGTTAGCAATCAGCCCCAGCATTTT. The chain carries TRBV2 and TRBJ1-5; D is perhaps TRBD1 (5 bases). V was clipped by 4 bases and J by 0 bases, with 7 bases between them. The germline V gene has CDR1 SNHLY and CDR2 FYNNEI. CDR3 length: 14 residues.

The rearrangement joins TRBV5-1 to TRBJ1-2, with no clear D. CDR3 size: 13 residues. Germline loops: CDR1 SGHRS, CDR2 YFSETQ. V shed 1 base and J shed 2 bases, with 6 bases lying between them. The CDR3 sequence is CASSLPGNYGYTF. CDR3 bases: TGCGCCAGCAGCTTGCCCGGGAACTATGGCTACACCTTC.

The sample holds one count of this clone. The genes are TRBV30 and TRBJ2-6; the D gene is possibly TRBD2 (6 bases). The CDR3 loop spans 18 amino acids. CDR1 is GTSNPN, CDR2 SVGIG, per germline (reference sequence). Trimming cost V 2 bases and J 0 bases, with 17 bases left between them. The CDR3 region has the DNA TGTGCCTGGAGTCGTGCCGGGACTGGGAGCTCTGGGGCCAACGTCCTGACTTTC. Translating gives CAWSRAGTGSSGANVLTF.

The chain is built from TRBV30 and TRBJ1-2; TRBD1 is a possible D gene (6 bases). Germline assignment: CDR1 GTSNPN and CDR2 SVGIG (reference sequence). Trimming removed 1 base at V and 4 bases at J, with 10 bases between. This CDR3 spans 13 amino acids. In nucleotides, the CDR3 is TGTGCCTGGAGTGACACAGGGTTCTATGGCTACACCTTC. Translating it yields CAWSDTGFYGYTF.

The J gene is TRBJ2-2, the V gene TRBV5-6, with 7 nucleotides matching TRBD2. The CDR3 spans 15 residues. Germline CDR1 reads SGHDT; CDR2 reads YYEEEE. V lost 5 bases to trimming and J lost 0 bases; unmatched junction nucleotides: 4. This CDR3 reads CASSPAGPNTGELFF. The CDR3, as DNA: TGTGCCAGCAGTCCAGCGGGGCCGAACACCGGGGAGCTGTTTTTT.